The clone carrying this T cell receptor beta chain appeared many times. One entry per CDR3 protein results from TCRdb running MiXCR on the 5' RACE reads. The sample lists 30,000 or so distinct CDR3 sequences, 6.3% seen once, with around 25% in the top ten. The sample comes from a study of T cells after yellow fever vaccination. Study findings and constraints: Repertoires sorted by FACS could include abundant clonotypes that are contaminants from the bulk population.

Per the germline V gene, CDR1 is SGHTA and CDR2 is FQGNSA. The V and J ends lost 0 bases and 2 bases, in that order; junction bases with no gene match: 1. There are 15 residues in the CDR3. This sequence originates from a man aged 25-45 years who received the YFV17D yellow fever vaccine. The chain carries TRBV7-2 and TRBJ2-1, with 7 nucleotides matching TRBD1. This specimen consisted of PBMCs, either bulk or a sorted T-cell subset (CD4+, CD8+, memory, or dextramer-sorted; not recorded which), obtained on the day of the yellow fever booster vaccination. CDR3 in amino acids: CASSLAGGAYNEQFF. The CDR3 DNA is TGTGCCAGCAGCTTAGCAGGGGGCGCCTACAATGAGCAGTTCTTC. Variable domain in full (rest from reference TRBV7-2 and TRBJ2-1): GAGVSQSPSNKVTEKGKDVELRCDPISGHTALYWYRQSLGQGLEFLIYFQGNSAPDKSGLPSDRFSAERTGGSVSTLTIQRTQQEDSAVYLCASSLAGGAYNEQFFGPGTRLTVL.